The entry below gives a single T cell receptor beta chain sequence along with its context. Its antigen is undetermined. Germline lookup yields CDR1 SNHLY and CDR2 FYNNEI. The CDR3 extends over 15 amino acids. Between the trimmed V and J ends, which lost 6 bases and 4 bases, there was a span of 18 bases. This entry comes from a study of shared clonotypes between healthy human individuals. The wider study: CD4 naive and memory got three plates each, CD8 naive two, CD8 memory one. Study-wide results and limits: Clonotypes that were shared across four donors made up around 5.5% of naive CD4 clonotypes. Clonotype sharing among donors, it was expected, would be affected by sequencing depth. A reduction in generation probabilities was seen for non-shared clonotypes relative to those shared by all four donors.

The repertoire was sequenced with immunoSEQ multiplex PCR; TCRdb's copy has only in-frame clones and lacks some. The profile covers 850,000 to 1,200,000 clones, with roughly 70% appearing a single time and over 1.3% taken by the ten largest. The TCR originated in a young man in good health. The chain joins TRBV2 to TRBJ1-1; D possibly corresponds to TRBD1 (6 bases). The sequenced sample consisted of memory CD4+ T cells sorted from blood. Subset here: CD45RA-negative fraction. CDR3 sequence reads: CASSLTGGGGTEAFF. As DNA, the CDR3 is TGTGCCAGCAGCCTTACCGGGGGCGGAGGCACTGAAGCTTTCTTT. The full variable domain, rest sourced from reference TRBV2 and TRBJ1-1, is EPEVTQTPSHQVTQMGQEVILRCVPISNHLYFYWYRQILGQKVEFLVSFYNNEISEKSEIFDDQFSVERPDGSNFTLKIRSTKLEDSAMYFCASSLTGGGGTEAFFGQGTRLTVV.